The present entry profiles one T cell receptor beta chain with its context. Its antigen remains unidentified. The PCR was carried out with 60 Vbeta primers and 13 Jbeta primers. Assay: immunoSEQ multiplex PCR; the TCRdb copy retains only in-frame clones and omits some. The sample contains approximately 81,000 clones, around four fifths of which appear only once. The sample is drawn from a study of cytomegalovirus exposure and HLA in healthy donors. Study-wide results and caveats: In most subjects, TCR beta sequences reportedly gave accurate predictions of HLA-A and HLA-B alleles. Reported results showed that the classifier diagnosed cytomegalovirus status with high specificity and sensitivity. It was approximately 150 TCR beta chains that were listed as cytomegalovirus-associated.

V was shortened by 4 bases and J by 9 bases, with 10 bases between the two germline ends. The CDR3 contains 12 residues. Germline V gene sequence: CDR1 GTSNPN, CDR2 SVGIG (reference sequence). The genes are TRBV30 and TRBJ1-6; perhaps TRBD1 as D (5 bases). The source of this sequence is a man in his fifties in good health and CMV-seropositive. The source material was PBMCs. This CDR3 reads CAWTTGSSPLHF. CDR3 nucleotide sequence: TGTGCCTGGACAACAGGAAGTTCACCCCTCCACTTT.